This TCR beta chain emerged from a study of post-analysis software for immune sequencing data. Study-level findings and limits: Those samples that were prepared in the same batch co-clustered strongly by F measure. Controls showed significantly higher normalized Chao1 diversity than did multiple sclerosis patients.

This clonotype turned up a few times. The antigen remains undetermined. Unique molecular identifiers were present in the TCR beta cDNA libraries. One entry per CDR3 protein results from TCRdb running MiXCR on the PCR reads. Here the sample spans hundreds of thousands of distinct CDR3 sequences, 25% to 30% being singletons. Material: blood. The origin of this receptor is a girl between 5 and 17 years old with multiple sclerosis.

CDR3 sequence (DNA): TGCAGTGCTAGTTTTGGGAGGCAAGATGAGCAGTACTTC. This codes for CSASFGRQDEQYF. J is TRBJ2-5 and V is TRBV20-1; possibly TRBD2 for D (6 bases). V was trimmed by 3 bases and J by 11 bases, leaving 19 bases between them. In germline, CDR1 is DFQATT, CDR2 SNEGSKA (reference sequence). The CDR3 runs 13 residues.